Following are 18 T cell receptor beta chains from one sample sequenced in a study of T cell responses to AZD1222 COVID-19 vaccine. Method: immunoSEQ multiplex PCR; TCRdb's copy keeps in-frame clones and lacks some. In the table there are about 120,000 clones, 75% to 90% of which are singletons. Sequenced material: peripheral blood, taken on day 0 of MenACWY control vaccination. These receptors were collected from an adult in good health.

This clone appeared a few times. The final CDR3 position lacks the conserved phenylalanine or tryptophan, pointing to a likely read error. It is unclear where the CDR3 begins or ends on the DNA, so no DNA is shown, and the CDR3 is as TCRdb lists it. The V call is TRBV9, the J call TRBJ1-4. The CDR3 is 10 residues long, ends included. Germline lookup yields CDR1 SGDLS and CDR2 YYNGEE. The CDR3 region is CASSEGPRGS.

Only a few counts were recorded for this clone. The chain recombines TRBV11-2 with TRBJ2-7; D uncertain. CDR1 and CDR2 (germline): SGHAT, FQNNGV. The CDR3 contains 14 residues. Between the trimmed V and J ends, which lost 6 bases and 6 bases, there was a span of 18 bases. The CDR3 sequence: CASSSPPLGVEQYF. The CDR3 DNA is TGTGCCAGCAGTTCCCCACCGCTGGGTGTCGAGCAGTACTTC.

CDR3 loop: CASSSGPTDTQYF. CDR3 bases: TGCGCCAGCAGCTCAGGGCCCACAGATACGCAGTATTTT. The gene calls are TRBV4-1 and TRBJ2-3, with D maybe TRBD1 (5 bases). The germline V gene encodes CDR1 MGHRA and CDR2 YSYEKL. The CDR3 totals 13 residues. The ends were cut back, 5 bases at V and 2 bases at J, with 8 bases in the middle.

J is TRBJ2-2 and V is TRBV5-1, with unresolved D. The CDR3 runs to 14 residues. Per germline, CDR1 SGHRS and CDR2 YFSETQ. Trimming took off 6 bases at V and 0 bases at J, with 9 bases between the two ends. CDR3 nucleotide sequence: TGCGCCAGCAAGGCTAGATCGAACACCGGGGAGCTGTTTTTT. This codes for CASKARSNTGELFF.

The rearrangement links TRBV4-3 to TRBJ1-2, with D unclear. The CDR3 is 16 amino acids. CDR1 is LGHNA and CDR2 is YSLEER in the germline V gene. V was shortened by 1 base and J by 0 bases, with 12 bases between the two germline ends. DNA for the CDR3: TGCGCCAGCAGCCAAGTCGTCCTGGATACTAACTATGGCTACACCTTC. Encoded protein: CASSQVVLDTNYGYTF.

The chain uses TRBV5-4 and TRBJ2-7; TRBD1 matches at 7 bases. The trim removed 0 bases at V and 2 bases at J, leaving 8 bases unmatched. From germline, CDR1 is SGHNT and CDR2 YYREEE (reference sequence). This CDR3 contains 16 residues. CDR3 sequence (DNA): TGTGCCAGCAGCTTGGATCCTTACCAGGGGGCCTACGAGCAGTACTTC. Amino acids: CASSLDPYQGAYEQYF. Complete variable domain (other parts from reference TRBV5-4 and TRBJ2-7): ETGVTQSPTHLIKTRGQQVTLRCSSQSGHNTVSWYQQALGQGPQFIFQYYREEENGRGNFPPRFSGLQFPNYSSELNVNALELDDSALYLCASSLDPYQGAYEQYFGPGTRLTVT.

This chain joins TRBV19 and TRBJ2-1, with 11 bases lining up with TRBD1. The V segment lost 7 bases and the J segment 7 bases; nucleotides outside the gene matches: 9. The CDR3 runs 15 residues. Germline V lookup: CDR1 LNHDA, CDR2 SQIVND (reference sequence). The CDR3 spells CASNRGGTGGNEQFF. CDR3 coding DNA: TGTGCCAGTAACCGAGGAGGGACAGGGGGGAATGAGCAGTTCTTC.

This chain connects TRBV7-8 to TRBJ2-2; no firm D call. The CDR3 totals 15 residues. From germline, CDR1 is SGHVS and CDR2 FQNEAQ. The V and J ends lost 1 base and 5 bases respectively, with 11 bases between them. CDR3 sequence: CASSLVQLGTGELFF. For the CDR3, the DNA is TGTGCCAGCAGCTTAGTTCAGCTTGGGACCGGGGAGCTGTTTTTT.

The chain combines TRBV15 with TRBJ2-2; a weak D match, TRBD1 (5 bases). V was shortened by 2 bases and J by 4 bases, with 8 bases between the two germline ends. The CDR3 runs to 14 residues. The germline V gene encodes CDR1 LNHNV and CDR2 YYDKDF (reference sequence). CDR3 bases: TGTGCCACCAGCAGATCAGGGCGCACCGGGGAGCTGTTTTTT. Residues: CATSRSGRTGELFF.

In its sample, this clone was seen once. V is TRBV5-5 and J is TRBJ1-5, with 9 bases lining up with TRBD1. From germline, CDR1 is SGHKS and CDR2 YYEKEE (reference sequence). With V trimmed by 10 bases and J by 5 bases, 7 bases remained unmatched. This CDR3 has 13 amino acids. The CDR3 here is CAVGGQGHQPQHF. The CDR3 region has the DNA TGTGCCGTGGGGGGACAGGGACATCAGCCCCAGCATTTT.

This chain connects TRBV6-5 to TRBJ1-2, with TRBD1 matching over 8 bases. The CDR3 is made up of 13 amino acids. The junction had 5 bases not matched to a gene; V was cut back by 7 bases and J by 4 bases. Germline values: CDR1 MNHEY, CDR2 SVGAGI. The CDR3 region is CASTRQGSYGYTF. The CDR3 nucleotides read TGTGCCAGCACCCGACAGGGGAGCTATGGCTACACCTTC.

This chain's CDR3 is CASSSGLGQETQYF. CDR3 coding DNA: TGTGCCAGCTCATCGGGACTAGGACAAGAGACCCAGTACTTC. This chain links TRBV18 with TRBJ2-5, with 8 bases lining up with TRBD2. The CDR3 spans 14 residues. Germline V lookup: CDR1 KGHSH, CDR2 LQKENI. V gave up 5 bases and J gave up 2 bases; unmatched junction bases: 4.

Here the CDR3 DNA reads TGTGCCAGCAGCTTAGAATGGGGGCAGGTCACCGGGGAGCTGTTTTTT. It encodes CASSLEWGQVTGELFF. This chain links TRBV7-2 with TRBJ2-2; maybe TRBD1 (6 bases). In germline, CDR1 is SGHTA, CDR2 FQGNSA. CDR3 size: 16 residues. Trimming stripped 1 base from V and 4 bases from J, with 13 bases between.

This chain links TRBV3-1 (or the pseudogene TRBV3-2) with TRBJ2-3; D remains ambiguous. The germline V gene has CDR1 LGHDT and CDR2 YNNKEL (reference sequence). The V and J ends lost 4 bases and 2 bases respectively, with 4 bases between them. The CDR3 sequence is 12 residues long. CDR3 region: CASSLTTDTQYF. The CDR3 DNA reads as TGTGCCAGCAGCCTTACCACAGATACGCAGTATTTT.

This clone was seen a few times. V usage is TRBV30 and J usage is TRBJ1-6; D ambiguous. Per germline, CDR1 GTSNPN and CDR2 SVGIG (reference sequence). V was clipped by 0 bases and J by 8 bases, with 2 bases between them. CDR3 length: 11 amino acids. This CDR3 reads CAWSVDSPLHF. The CDR3 DNA sequence: TGTGCCTGGAGTGTCGATTCACCCCTCCACTTT.

With respect to this clone: The sample has other DNA sequences that encode this CDR3 too. The chain links TRBV9 to TRBJ1-3; D possibly corresponds to TRBD1 (5 bases). Deletions cut 0 bases from V and 1 base from J, with 8 bases between. The germline gives CDR1 SGDLS, CDR2 YYNGEE. The CDR3 length is 15 residues. The CDR3 protein is CASSVDAGSGNTIYF. CDR3 DNA sequence: TGTGCCAGCAGCGTAGATGCAGGGTCTGGAAACACCATATATTTT.

CDR3 in amino acids: CASSSRLGQVNEQYF. CDR3 DNA sequence: TGTGCCAGCAGCTCCCGCCTCGGACAGGTCAACGAGCAGTACTTC. The chain employs TRBV9 and TRBJ2-7, with 7 bases matching TRBD1. The V gene end was trimmed by 4 bases and the J gene end by 5 bases; junction bases not matched to a gene: 12. CDR1 and CDR2 from the germline V gene are SGDLS and YYNGEE. The CDR3 runs to 15 residues.

The chain links TRBV4-3 to TRBJ1-2; D is unclear. V was shortened by 1 base and J by 0 bases, with 9 bases between the two germline ends. Per the germline V gene, CDR1 is LGHNA and CDR2 is YSLEER. The CDR3 is 15 amino acids. In nucleotides, the CDR3 is TGCGCCAGCAGCCAAGCGCCACTTACTAACTATGGCTACACCTTC. It encodes CASSQAPLTNYGYTF.